This T cell receptor beta chain was retrieved from a study of CXCR3-negative and CXCR3-positive naive CD8 T cells. CD45RO-CCR7+CD27+CD95- defined naive CD8+ T cells. It was by 5' RACE with UMI labels that the TRB cDNA libraries were prepared. TCRdb re-called the 5' RACE reads and gives one entry per CDR3 protein, without DNA. The table for this sample gives roughly 110,000 distinct CDR3 sequences. With regard to this clonotype: The antigen remains unidentified.

Study-wide results and limits: Sequencing showed both naive subsets with comparably high diversity, and memory CD8+ cells much lower. The TRB CDR3s that CXCR3-positive naive cells carried were more hydrophobic than those of CXCR3-negative naive cells. Memory cells differed in TRBV-TRBJ usage, but naive CXCR3-negative and CXCR3-positive cells had similar usage.

Germline assignment: CDR1 SGHRS and CDR2 YFSETQ. The CDR3 length is 14 residues. The sample taken for sequencing was naive CXCR3+ CD8+ T cells from blood. The subset: CD45RO-CCR7+CD27+CD95- naive CD8+ T cells expressing CXCR3 (TNR3+). The clonotype was recovered from a human donor in good health. Some clones in this sample may be carry-over from other donors' samples. The chain joins TRBV5-1 to TRBJ2-7. CDR3 sequence reads: CASSFDRGSYEQYF.